This T cell receptor (beta chain) was recovered during a study of CD8+CD57+ T cells in acquired aplastic anemia. Study-wide context: The mean DNA yield obtained from sorted CD4+ and CD8+ cells came to 3.2 ug.

Germline trimming cut 0 bases from V and 7 bases from J; bases unmatched to any gene: 8. CDR3 size: 15 residues. Germline CDR1 is LNHNV and CDR2 is YYDKDF (reference sequence). Whoever was chosen for sequencing had shown CD8+CD57+ cell expansion by flow cytometry. Each patient carried a diagnosis of severe acquired aplastic anemia. According to the study, genomic DNA was the template for TCR beta VDJ and CDR3 profiling. TCRdb re-called the reads with MiXCR, one entry per CDR3 protein. Among about 98,000 distinct CDR3 sequences listed, approximately 73% were seen once. This clonotype was sampled from a human donor with aplastic anemia. The genes are TRBV15 and TRBJ1-2; 7 nucleotides match TRBD1. The sequenced sample was sorted CD4+, CD8+, or CD8+CD57+ T cells (not recorded which) from PBMCs. CDR3 coding DNA: TGTGCCACCAGCAGAGAACAGGGGATTGGGGTTGGCTACACCTTC. Its protein product is CATSREQGIGVGYTF.